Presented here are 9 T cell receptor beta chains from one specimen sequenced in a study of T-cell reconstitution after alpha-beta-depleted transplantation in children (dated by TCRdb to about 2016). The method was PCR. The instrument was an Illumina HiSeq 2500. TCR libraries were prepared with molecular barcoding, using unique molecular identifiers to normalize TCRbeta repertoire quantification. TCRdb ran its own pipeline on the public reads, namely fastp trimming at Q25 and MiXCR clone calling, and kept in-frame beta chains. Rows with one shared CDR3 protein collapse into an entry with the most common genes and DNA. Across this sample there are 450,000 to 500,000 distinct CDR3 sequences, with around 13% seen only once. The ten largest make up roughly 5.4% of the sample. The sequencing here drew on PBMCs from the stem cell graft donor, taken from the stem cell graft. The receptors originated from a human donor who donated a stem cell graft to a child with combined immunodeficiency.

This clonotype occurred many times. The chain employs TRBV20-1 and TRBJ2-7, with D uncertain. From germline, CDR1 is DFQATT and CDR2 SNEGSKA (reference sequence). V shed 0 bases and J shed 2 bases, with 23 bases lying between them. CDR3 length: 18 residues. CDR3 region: CSAREGFRLTSFPYEQYF. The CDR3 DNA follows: TGCAGTGCTAGAGAGGGCTTCCGGCTTACCTCATTCCCCTACGAGCAGTACTTC.

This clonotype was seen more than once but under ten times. DNA for the CDR3: TGTGCCAGCAGCCAGGACAGGGGGCGATCGGAAGCTTTCTTT. This gives the protein CASSQDRGRSEAFF. V gene TRBV7-8 combines with J gene TRBJ1-1; TRBD1 aligns across 11 bases. V lost 5 bases, J lost 8 bases, and 7 bases stayed unmatched. The V gene's germline CDR1 is SGHVS and CDR2 FQNEAQ. There are 14 residues in the CDR3.

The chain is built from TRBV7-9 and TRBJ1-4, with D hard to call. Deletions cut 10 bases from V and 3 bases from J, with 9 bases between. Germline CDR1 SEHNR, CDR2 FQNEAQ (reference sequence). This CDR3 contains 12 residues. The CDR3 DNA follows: TGTGCCACCGGAGGACCTAATGAAAAACTGTTTTTT. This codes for CATGGPNEKLFF. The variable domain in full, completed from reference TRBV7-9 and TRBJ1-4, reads DTGVSQNPRHKITKRGQNVTFRCDPISEHNRLYWYRQTLGQGPEFLTYFQNEAQLEKSRLLSDRFSAERPKGSFSTLEIQRTEQGDSAMYLCATGGPNEKLFFGSGTQLSVL.

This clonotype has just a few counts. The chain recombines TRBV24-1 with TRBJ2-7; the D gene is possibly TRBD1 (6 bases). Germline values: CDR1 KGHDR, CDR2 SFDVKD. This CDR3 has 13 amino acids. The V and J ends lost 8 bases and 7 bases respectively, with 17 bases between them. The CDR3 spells CATKGGPRLEQYF. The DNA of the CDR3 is TGTGCCACCAAAGGGGGTCCACGGTTGGAGCAGTACTTC.

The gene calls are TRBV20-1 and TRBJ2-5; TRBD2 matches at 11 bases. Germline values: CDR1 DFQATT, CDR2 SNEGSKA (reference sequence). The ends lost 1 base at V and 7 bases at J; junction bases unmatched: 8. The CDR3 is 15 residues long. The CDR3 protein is CSARGPSGGLGTQYF. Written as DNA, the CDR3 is TGCAGTGCTAGAGGTCCTAGCGGGGGGCTGGGGACCCAGTACTTC.

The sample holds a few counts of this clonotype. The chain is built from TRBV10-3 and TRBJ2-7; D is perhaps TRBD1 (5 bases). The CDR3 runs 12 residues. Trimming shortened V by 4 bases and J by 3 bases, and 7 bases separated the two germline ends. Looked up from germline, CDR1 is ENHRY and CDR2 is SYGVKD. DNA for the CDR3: TGTGCCATCAGTGCAGGGCTCTACGAGCAGTACTTC. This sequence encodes CAISAGLYEQYF.

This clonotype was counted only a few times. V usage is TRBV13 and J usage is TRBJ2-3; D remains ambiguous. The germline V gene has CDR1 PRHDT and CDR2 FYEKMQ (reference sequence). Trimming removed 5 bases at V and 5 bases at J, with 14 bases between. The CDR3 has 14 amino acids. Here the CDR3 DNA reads TGTGCCAGCAGCCCTCACGGCCTGGGAGATACGCAGTATTTT. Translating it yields CASSPHGLGDTQYF.

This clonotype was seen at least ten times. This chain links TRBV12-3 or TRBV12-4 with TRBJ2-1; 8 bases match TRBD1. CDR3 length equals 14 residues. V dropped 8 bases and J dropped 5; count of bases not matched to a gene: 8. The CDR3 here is CASFRTGINNEQFF. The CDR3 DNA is TGTGCCAGCTTCCGGACAGGGATAAACAATGAGCAGTTCTTC.

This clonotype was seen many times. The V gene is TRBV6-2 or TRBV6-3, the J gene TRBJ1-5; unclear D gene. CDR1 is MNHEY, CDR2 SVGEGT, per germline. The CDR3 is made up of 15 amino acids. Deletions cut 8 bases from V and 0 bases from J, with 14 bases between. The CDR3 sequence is CASFSPDYSNQPQHF. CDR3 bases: TGTGCCAGCTTTTCCCCGGATTATAGCAATCAGCCCCAGCATTTT.